This T cell receptor (beta chain) was captured by sequencing in a study of blood T cell repertoires in COVID-19. Profiled with immunoSEQ multiplex PCR; TCRdb holds only in-frame clones, not every one. Among some 360,000 clones, almost 90% were seen once, and the ten largest hold around 0.92%. Germline V gene lookup returns CDR1 LNHDA and CDR2 SQIVND (reference sequence). There are 19 residues in the CDR3. Trimming took off 4 bases at V and 0 bases at J, with 22 bases between the two ends. The specimen was PBMCs or T cells enriched from blood (not recorded which). The gene calls are TRBV19 and TRBJ1-3, with a possible D match to TRBD1 (5 bases). The sequence was collected from a woman aged 30 to 39 who had been exposed to COVID-19. The CDR3 nucleotides are TGTGCCAGTAGTACACTCTTGCGACAGAACCATGACTCTGGAAACACCATATATTTT. It is translated as CASSTLLRQNHDSGNTIYF. Together with reference TRBV19 and TRBJ1-3, the CDR3 gives the full variable domain: DGGITQSPKYLFRKEGQNVTLSCEQNLNHDAMYWYRQDPGQGLRLIYYSQIVNDFQKGDIAEGYSVSREKKESFPLTVTSAQKNPTAFYLCASSTLLRQNHDSGNTIYFGEGSWLTVV.